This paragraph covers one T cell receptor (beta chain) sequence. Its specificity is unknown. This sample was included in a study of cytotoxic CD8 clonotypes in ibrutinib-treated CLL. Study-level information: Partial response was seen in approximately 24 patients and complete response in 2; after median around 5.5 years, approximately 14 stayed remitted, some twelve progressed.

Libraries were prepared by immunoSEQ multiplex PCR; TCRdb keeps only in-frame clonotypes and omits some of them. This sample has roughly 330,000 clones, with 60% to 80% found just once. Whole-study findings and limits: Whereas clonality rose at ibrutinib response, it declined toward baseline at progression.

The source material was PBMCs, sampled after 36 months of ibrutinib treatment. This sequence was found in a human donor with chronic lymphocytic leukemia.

CDR3 DNA sequence: TGTGCCAGCAGTGTAGGGAGATCCATTTTCCCCCTCCACTTT. It yields the protein CASSVGRSIFPLHF. The rearrangement links TRBV2 to TRBJ1-6; the D is unclear. Germline lookup yields CDR1 SNHLY and CDR2 FYNNEI. There are 14 residues in the CDR3. Trimming removed 4 bases from V and 13 bases from J, with 17 bases in between.